The rows below give T cell receptor beta chains drawn from one sample of a study of blood T cell repertoires in COVID-19. The table came from immunoSEQ multiplex PCR; TCRdb's copy has only in-frame clones and leaves some out. The sample carries 140,000 to 150,000 clones, 87% recorded once. Sample: PBMCs or T cells enriched from blood (not recorded which). These receptor sequences come from a man between 60 and 75 years old who had recovered from COVID-19. CDR3s include the opening cysteine and the closing phenylalanine or tryptophan. D genes are given only for firm matches. Expanded clones get a size class; other rows say once, few or many, or leave the size out.

J gene,clone size,D gene,V gene,CDR3 DNA,CDR3 protein
TRBJ2-3,NA,NA,TRBV2,TGTGCCAGCAGTGAAGTGGCCGATACGCAGTATTTT,CASSEVADTQYF
TRBJ2-5,once,TRBD2,TRBV9,TGTGCCAGCAGCCCCTGGCCTAGCGGGAGAGTGCAGGAGACCCAGTACTTC,CASSPWPSGRVQETQYF
TRBJ2-7,NA,NA,TRBV5-1,TGCGCCAGCAGGTTTTCAACTTCGGACTACTCCAGGACAACCTCCTACGAGCAGTACTTC,CASRFSTSDYSRTTSYEQYF
TRBJ2-1,NA,TRBD2,TRBV7-2,TGTGCCAGCAGCCCGGGACTAGCGGGAGGGCCTTACAATGAGCAGTTCTTC,CASSPGLAGGPYNEQFF
TRBJ2-7,NA,NA,TRBV30,TGTGCCTGGAGGCGAGGGTTGCGGGCGGATGAGCAGTACTTC,CAWRRGLRADEQYF
TRBJ2-7,NA,TRBD1,TRBV11-2,TGTGCCAGCGCATGGACAGGGGGCTACGAGCAGTACTTC,CASAWTGGYEQYF
TRBJ2-1,NA,TRBD2,TRBV4-1,TGCGCCAGCAGCCAAGGGGAGGGCGGGAATGAGCAGTTCTTC,CASSQGEGGNEQFF
TRBJ2-1,NA,TRBD2,TRBV3-1/TRBV3-2,TGTGCCAGCAGCCAAGCGGGGGGGGTCGGTGGAAATGAGCAGTTCTTC,CASSQAGGVGGNEQFF
TRBJ2-5,NA,TRBD1,TRBV5-4,TGTGCCAGCAGTCGGACAGGCGAAGAGACCCAGTACTTC,CASSRTGEETQYF
TRBJ1-6,NA,NA,TRBV25-1,TGTGCCAGCAGTAACGTCAGAAATTCACCCCTCCACTTT,CASSNVRNSPLHF
TRBJ1-2,NA,TRBD1,TRBV7-6,TGTGCCAGCAGCCCTAGACAGGGAACGGCTGGCTACACCTTC,CASSPRQGTAGYTF
TRBJ2-5,NA,TRBD2,TRBV7-8,TGTGCCAGCAGCCTTACTCCGGGACTAGCTTCTCACTTC,CASSLTPGLASHF
TRBJ2-5,NA,NA,TRBV12-3/TRBV12-4,TGTGCCAGCAGCATTTCCGGCGGGACCCAGTACTTC,CASSISGGTQYF
TRBJ2-1,NA,NA,TRBV4-1,TGCGCCAGCAGCCAATATTGGGGAGACAATGAGCAGTTCTTC,CASSQYWGDNEQFF
TRBJ2-2,few,TRBD2,TRBV19,TGTGCCAGTAGCTCGACTAGCGGGGGGACGAACACCGGGGAGCTGTTTTTT,CASSSTSGGTNTGELFF
TRBJ2-1,NA,TRBD2,TRBV11-1,TGTGCCAGCAGCTTAGCTAGCGGGGGTACCTACAATGAGCAGTTCTTC,CASSLASGGTYNEQFF
TRBJ1-5,NA,NA,TRBV19,TGTGCCAGTAGTATTGTCAGGGGCGGTCAGCCCCAGCATTTT,CASSIVRGGQPQHF
TRBJ2-7,once,NA,TRBV28,TGTGCCAGCACTCGCGGATCTTCGGGCGAGCAGTACTTC,CASTRGSSGEQYF